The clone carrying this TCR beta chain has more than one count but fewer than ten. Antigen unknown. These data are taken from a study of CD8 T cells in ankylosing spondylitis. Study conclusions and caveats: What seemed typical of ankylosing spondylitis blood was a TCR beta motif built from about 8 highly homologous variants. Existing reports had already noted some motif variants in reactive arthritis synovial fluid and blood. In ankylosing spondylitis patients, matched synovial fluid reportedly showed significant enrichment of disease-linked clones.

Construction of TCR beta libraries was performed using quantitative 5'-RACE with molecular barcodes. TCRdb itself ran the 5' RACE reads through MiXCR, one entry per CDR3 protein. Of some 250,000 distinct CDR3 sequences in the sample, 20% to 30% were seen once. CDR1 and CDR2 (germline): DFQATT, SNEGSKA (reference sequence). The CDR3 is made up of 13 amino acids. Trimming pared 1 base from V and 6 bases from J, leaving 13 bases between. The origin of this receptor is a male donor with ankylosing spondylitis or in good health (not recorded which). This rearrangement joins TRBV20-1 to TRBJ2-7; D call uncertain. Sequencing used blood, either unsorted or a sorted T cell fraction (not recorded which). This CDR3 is CSARGSRLGEQYF. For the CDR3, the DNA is TGCAGTGCTAGAGGATCGAGACTCGGCGAGCAGTACTTC.